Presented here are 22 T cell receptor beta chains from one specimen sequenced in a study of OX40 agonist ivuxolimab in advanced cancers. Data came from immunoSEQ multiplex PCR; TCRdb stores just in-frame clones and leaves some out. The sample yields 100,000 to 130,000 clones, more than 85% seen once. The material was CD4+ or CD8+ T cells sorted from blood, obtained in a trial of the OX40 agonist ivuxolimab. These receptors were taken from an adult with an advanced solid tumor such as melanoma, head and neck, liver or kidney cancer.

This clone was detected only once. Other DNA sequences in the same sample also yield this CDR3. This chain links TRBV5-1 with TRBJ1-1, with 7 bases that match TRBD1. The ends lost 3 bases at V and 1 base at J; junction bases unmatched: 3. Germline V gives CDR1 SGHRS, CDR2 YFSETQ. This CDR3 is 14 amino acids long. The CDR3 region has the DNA TGCGCCAGCAGCTCCGGGACAGCGAACACTGAAGCTTTCTTT. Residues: CASSSGTANTEAFF.

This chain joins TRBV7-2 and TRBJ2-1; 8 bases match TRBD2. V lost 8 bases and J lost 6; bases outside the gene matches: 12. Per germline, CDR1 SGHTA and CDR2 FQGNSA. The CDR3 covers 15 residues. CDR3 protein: CASGTSGTSSNEQFF. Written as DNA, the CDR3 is TGTGCCAGCGGCACCTCCGGGACTAGTTCCAATGAGCAGTTCTTC. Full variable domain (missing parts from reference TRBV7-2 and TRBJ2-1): GAGVSQSPSNKVTEKGKDVELRCDPISGHTALYWYRQSLGQGLEFLIYFQGNSAPDKSGLPSDRFSAERTGGSVSTLTIQRTQQEDSAVYLCASGTSGTSSNEQFFGPGTRLTVL.

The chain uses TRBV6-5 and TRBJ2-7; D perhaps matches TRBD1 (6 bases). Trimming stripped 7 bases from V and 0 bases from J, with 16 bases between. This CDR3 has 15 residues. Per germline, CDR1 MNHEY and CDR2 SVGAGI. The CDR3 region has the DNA TGTGCCAGCAAGGTTTCGGGACACCTCTCCTACGAGCAGTACTTC. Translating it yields CASKVSGHLSYEQYF.

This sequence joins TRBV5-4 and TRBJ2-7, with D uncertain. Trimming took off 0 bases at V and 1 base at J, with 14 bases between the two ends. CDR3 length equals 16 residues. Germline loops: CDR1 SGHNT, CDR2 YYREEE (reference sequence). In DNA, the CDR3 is TGTGCCAGCAGCTTGGACCACCCGATGGCATCCTACGAGCAGTACTTC. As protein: CASSLDHPMASYEQYF.

The chain's CDR3 is CASSPRTSVNEQFF. CDR3 nucleotides: TGTGCCAGCAGCCCACGGACTAGCGTCAATGAGCAGTTCTTC. This chain joins TRBV11-1 and TRBJ2-1; 9 bases line up with TRBD2. The V and J ends lost 5 bases and 6 bases, in that order; junction bases with no gene match: 5. The CDR3 covers 14 residues. CDR1 is SGHAT and CDR2 is FQDESV in the germline V gene (reference sequence).

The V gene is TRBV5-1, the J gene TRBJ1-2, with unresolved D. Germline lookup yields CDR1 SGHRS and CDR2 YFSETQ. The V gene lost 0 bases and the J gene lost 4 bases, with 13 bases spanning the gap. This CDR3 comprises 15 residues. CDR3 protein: CASSLADGVGYGYTF. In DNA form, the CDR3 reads TGCGCCAGCAGCTTGGCCGATGGGGTTGGCTATGGCTACACCTTC.

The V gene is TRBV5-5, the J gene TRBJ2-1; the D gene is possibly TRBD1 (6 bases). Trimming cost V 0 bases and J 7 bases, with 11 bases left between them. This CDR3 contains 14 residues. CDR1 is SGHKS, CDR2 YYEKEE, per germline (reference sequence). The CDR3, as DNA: TGTGCCAGCAGCTTGGTAACAGGGCAGAATGAGCAGTTCTTC. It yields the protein CASSLVTGQNEQFF.

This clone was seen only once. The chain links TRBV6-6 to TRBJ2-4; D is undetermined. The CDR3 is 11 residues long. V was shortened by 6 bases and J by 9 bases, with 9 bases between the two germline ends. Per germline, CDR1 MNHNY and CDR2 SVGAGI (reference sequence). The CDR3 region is CASSPSAIQYF. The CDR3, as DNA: TGTGCCAGCAGCCCCAGTGCCATTCAGTACTTC.

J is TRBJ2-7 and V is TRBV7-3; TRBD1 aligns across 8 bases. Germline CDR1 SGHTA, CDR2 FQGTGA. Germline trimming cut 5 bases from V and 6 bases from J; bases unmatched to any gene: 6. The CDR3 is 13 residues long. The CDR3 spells CASSPGRGLEQYF. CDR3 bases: TGTGCCAGCAGCCCGGGCAGGGGGCTCGAGCAGTACTTC.

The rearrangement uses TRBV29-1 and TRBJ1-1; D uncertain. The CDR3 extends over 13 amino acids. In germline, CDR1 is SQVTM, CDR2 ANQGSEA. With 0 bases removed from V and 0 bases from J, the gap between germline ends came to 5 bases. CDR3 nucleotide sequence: TGCAGCGTTGAAGATCCCATGAACACTGAAGCTTTCTTT. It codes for CSVEDPMNTEAFF.

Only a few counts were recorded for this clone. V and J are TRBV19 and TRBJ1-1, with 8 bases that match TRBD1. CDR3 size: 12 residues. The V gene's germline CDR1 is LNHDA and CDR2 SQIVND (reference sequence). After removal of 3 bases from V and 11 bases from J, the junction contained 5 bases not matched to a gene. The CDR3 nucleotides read TGTGCCAGTAGTATGGGGGACAGGCCGGCTTTCTTT. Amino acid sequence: CASSMGDRPAFF.

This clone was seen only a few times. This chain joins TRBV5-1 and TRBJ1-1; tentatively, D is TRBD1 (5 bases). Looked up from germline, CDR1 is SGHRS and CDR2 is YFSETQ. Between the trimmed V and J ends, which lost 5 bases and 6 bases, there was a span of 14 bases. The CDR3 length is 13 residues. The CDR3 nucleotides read TGCGCCAGCAGTCAGGGTTCGACAGCTGAAGCTTTCTTT. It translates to CASSQGSTAEAFF.

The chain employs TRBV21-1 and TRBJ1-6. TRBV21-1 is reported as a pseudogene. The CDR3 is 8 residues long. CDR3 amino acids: CASSKGGF. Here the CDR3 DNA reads TGTGCCAGCAGCAAAGGTGGCTTT.

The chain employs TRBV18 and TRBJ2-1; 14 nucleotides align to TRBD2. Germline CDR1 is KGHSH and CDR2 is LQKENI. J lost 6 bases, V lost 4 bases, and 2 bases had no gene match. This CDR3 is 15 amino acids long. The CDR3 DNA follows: TGTGCCAGCTCACGGGGGACTAGCGGGAGCAATGAGCAGTTCTTC. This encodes CASSRGTSGSNEQFF.

The CDR3 nucleotides are TGTGCCAGTAGACTGGAGGGCACAGATACGCAGTATTTT. Protein sequence: CASRLEGTDTQYF. This chain connects TRBV19 to TRBJ2-3; maybe TRBD2 (5 bases). The CDR3 spans 13 residues. Germline V gene data show CDR1 as LNHDA and CDR2 as SQIVND (reference sequence). Between the trimmed V and J ends, which lost 6 bases and 1 base, there was a span of 8 bases.

DNA of the CDR3: TGCGCCAGCAGCCAAGTATTAGACAGGGGAAGCAATCAGCCCCAGCATTTT. It specifies CASSQVLDRGSNQPQHF. The chain has TRBV4-1 and TRBJ1-5; TRBD1 matches at 8 bases. V was pared by 1 base and J by 1 base, with 6 bases of the junction left unmatched. Germline V gene lookup returns CDR1 MGHRA and CDR2 YSYEKL. This CDR3 contains 17 residues.

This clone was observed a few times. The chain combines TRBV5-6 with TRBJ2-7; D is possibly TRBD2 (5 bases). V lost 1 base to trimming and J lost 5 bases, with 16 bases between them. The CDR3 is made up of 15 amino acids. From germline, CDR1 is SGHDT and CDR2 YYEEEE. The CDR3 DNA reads TGTGCCAGCAGCTTGCCCGGAGGTCCCGCTCACGAGCAGTACTTC. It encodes CASSLPGGPAHEQYF.

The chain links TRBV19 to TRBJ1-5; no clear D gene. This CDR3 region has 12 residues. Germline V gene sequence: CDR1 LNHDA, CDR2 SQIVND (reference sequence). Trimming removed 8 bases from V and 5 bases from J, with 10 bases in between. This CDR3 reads CASGLQYQPQHF. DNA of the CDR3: TGTGCCAGTGGTCTGCAGTATCAGCCCCAGCATTTT.

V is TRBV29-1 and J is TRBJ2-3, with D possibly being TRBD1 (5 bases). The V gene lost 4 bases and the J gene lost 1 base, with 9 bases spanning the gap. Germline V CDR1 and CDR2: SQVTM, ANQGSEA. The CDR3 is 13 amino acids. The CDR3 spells CSVAAGRTDTQYF. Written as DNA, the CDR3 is TGCAGCGTTGCGGCAGGGCGCACAGATACGCAGTATTTT.

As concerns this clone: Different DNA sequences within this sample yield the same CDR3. The CDR3 DNA sequence: TGCGCCAGCAGCTTAACTAGCGGGGGGAACCAAGAGACCCAGTACTTC. The encoded protein is CASSLTSGGNQETQYF. This chain links TRBV5-1 with TRBJ2-5, with TRBD2 matching 12 bases. The CDR3 covers 16 residues. The V segment lost 2 bases and the J segment 0 bases; nucleotides outside the gene matches: 2. Germline CDR1 is SGHRS and CDR2 is YFSETQ.

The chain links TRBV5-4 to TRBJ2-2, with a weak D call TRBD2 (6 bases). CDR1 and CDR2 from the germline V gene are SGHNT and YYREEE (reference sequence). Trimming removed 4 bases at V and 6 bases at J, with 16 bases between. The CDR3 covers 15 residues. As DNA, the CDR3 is TGTGCCAGCAGCCGGGAGTCCGTGGGACCCGGGGAGCTGTTTTTT. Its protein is CASSRESVGPGELFF. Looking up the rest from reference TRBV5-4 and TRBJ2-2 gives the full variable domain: ETGVTQSPTHLIKTRGQQVTLRCSSQSGHNTVSWYQQALGQGPQFIFQYYREEENGRGNFPPRFSGLQFPNYSSELNVNALELDDSALYLCASSRESVGPGELFFGEGSRLTVL.

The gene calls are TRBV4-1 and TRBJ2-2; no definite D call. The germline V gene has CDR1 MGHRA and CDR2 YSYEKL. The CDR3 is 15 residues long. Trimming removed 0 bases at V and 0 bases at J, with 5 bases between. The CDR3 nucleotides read TGCGCCAGCAGCCAAGATCAACCGAACACCGGGGAGCTGTTTTTT. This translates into CASSQDQPNTGELFF.